This T cell receptor (beta chain) was sequenced in a study of human T cells and chemical hapten exposure listed by TCRdb under 2021. Background on the whole study: For sensitization, 2% DPC in acetone was applied to an approximately 2 cm by approximately 2 cm area of upper inner arm skin. Patients additionally received weekly therapeutic DPC doses to the scalp throughout the roughly 24-week study period. Patch testing on the upper back used Finn chambers containing 0.01% DPC, with scoring done after 6 days according to International Contact Dermatitis Research Group standards. Most of the patients in the cohort were female, and the cohort covered alopecia areata with under or over 50% scalp involvement, alopecia totalis and alopecia universalis. Libraries were combined into a pool for sequencing, and differences in TCR yield between samples came mainly from small differences in library volumes within the pool. Peripheral blood TCR repertoire changes were tracked in vivo in alopecia patients during primary and secondary sensitization to the hapten diphenylcyclopropenone (DPC). Patient blood was sampled pre-sensitization (week 0) and at 2, 6 and about 24 weeks after DPC sensitization. For TCR sequencing, blood came from 25 to 30 alopecia patients at anywhere from one to four time points (pre-sensitization, 2, 6 and 24 weeks). Summary of the overall study and its limitations: DPC sensitization did not change how many TCRs were above 1 in 1000 frequency, and no evidence was found of alterations in global repertoire structure. The number of PT1 expanded TCRs positively correlated with patch test score, significant at thresholds 8, 16 and 32 but not 4. Compared with pre-sensitization or healthy control sets, expanded TCRs formed significantly more large CDR3 similarity clusters, which is consistent with antigen-driven responses. Alopecia, a presumed autoimmune disease, was present in all patients, so the immune response of the patients might differ from that of healthy individuals. After repeated subsampling, the strength of the expansion versus patch-test correlation and the threshold at which it became significant changed.

The library was made by RACE. TCRdb records NextSeq 500 as the sequencer. Library preparation attached unique molecular identifiers to individual cDNA molecules for quantitative, reproducible TCR counting. From each blood RNA sample, both TCR alpha and TCR beta chains were sequenced. The study's own analysis went as follows. Samples had a median of roughly 100,000 TCRs, with a range from roughly 23,224 to 700,000. V, J and CDR3 annotation of the TCR reads was carried out using the Decombinator software suite. For PS versus PT1 abundance plots, all samples were subsampled to the same number of TCRs (28,000). TCRs were defined as expanded if absent before sensitization and observed at least eight times at the 2-week time point. The public reads were reanalyzed by TCRdb: fastp trimming at Q25, MiXCR alignment, in-frame beta chains only. Each record represents a unique CDR3 protein, reported with the most common genes and DNA among its rows. The V and J calls were not made by the authors but by TCRdb's processing. This sample lists some 400,000 distinct CDR3 sequences; approximately 5% were detected once. Jointly, the top ten make up 2.5% to 3% of the sample.

The time point label, as the study defines it: pre-sensitization, week 0. The treatment or condition label, as the study defines it: therapeutic diphenylcyclopropenone sensitization with weekly scalp DPC. At each patch-test visit, blood was drawn before the patch test was applied. Patients were eligible if aged 18 to 70, diagnosed with alopecia and judged suitable for DPC therapy, and pregnant patients were excluded. Total RNA was extracted from unfractionated whole blood that had been collected in Tempus Blood RNA tubes. This clonotype came up a few times. What this receptor recognizes is not known. Base qualities are not recorded, but no much larger clone differs from it by a single base. The germline V gene yields MNHEY for CDR1 and SVGAGI for CDR2. V lost 4 bases and J lost 6 bases, and the count of bases not matched to a germline gene is 12. Reading from cysteine to phenylalanine, the CDR3 counts 16 amino acids. Only the CDR3 region is kept as DNA, spanning 48 bases read in frame from base 1.

The origin of this receptor is a woman aged 45 to 65 with alopecia areata. Some clones in this sample may be carry-over from other donors' samples. The chain is assembled from TRBV6-5 and TRBJ2-3; TRBD1 matches 8 bases in the middle. The sample was whole blood, taken in connection with sensitization to the hapten diphenylcyclopropenone (DPC). CDR3 region: CASSLVFGQGRDTQYF. The nucleotides read TGTGCCAGCAGTTTAGTGTTCGGACAGGGACGGGATACGCAGTATTTT.